This TCR beta chain originates from a study of healthy donors' naive CD4 and CD8 T cells. Study as a whole: TCR alpha primers covered all functional IMGT alpha gene variants. Study-wide points: Roughly 13% of CD4/CD8 propensity variance appeared explained by V, J and CDR3 charge.

Starting from 500 ng of total RNA, TCR libraries were made with linear amplification. MiXCR was run by TCRdb on the reads, yielding one entry per CDR3 protein. Here the sample spans 180,000 or so distinct CDR3 sequences, 65% to 80% being singletons. As to this clonotype: Antigen: not known.

The germline V and J ends were trimmed by 2 bases and 3 bases, with 14 bases remaining between them. CDR1 and CDR2 from the germline V gene are MNHEY and SMNVEV (reference sequence). The CDR3 has 15 amino acids. This chain uses TRBV27 with TRBJ2-7, with D tentatively TRBD2 (5 bases). Sequencing was carried out using naive CD4+ and CD8+ T cells sorted from blood, pooled from several donors. This sequence was found in a pool of human donors in good health; the sample pools cells from several healthy donors. CDR3 residues: CASSLTLPGNYEQYF. The DNA for the CDR3 is TGTGCCAGCAGTTTAACCTTGCCGGGGAACTACGAGCAGTACTTC.